The rows below give T cell receptor beta chains drawn from one sample of a study of T cell repertoires in cytomegalovirus infection. TCRdb analysed the reads with MiXCR anew, one entry per CDR3 protein. The sample lists approximately 490,000 distinct CDR3 sequences; about 10% were seen once. The sample consisted of PBMCs. These receptors came from a human donor in good health (CMV status not recorded). Some clones in this sample may be carry-over from other donors' samples. Each CDR3 is given with its conserved first and last residue. D genes are given only for firm matches. Part of the rows lack a size; the others show once, few, many or a class for expanded clones.

V gene: TRBV24-1; D gene: TRBD2; J gene: TRBJ2-1; clone size: many; CDR3 DNA: TGTGCCACCAGTGATTGGACTAGCGGGAGGGCCGCCTACAATGAGCAGTTCTTC; CDR3 protein: CATSDWTSGRAAYNEQFF
V gene: TRBV6-5; D gene: -; J gene: TRBJ1-5; clone size: many; CDR3 DNA: TGTGCCAGCAGTTACAGGGGGAGCAATCAGCCCCAGCATTTT; CDR3 protein: CASSYRGSNQPQHF
V gene: TRBV28; D gene: TRBD1; J gene: TRBJ2-4; clone size: many; CDR3 DNA: TGTGCCAGCAGTTCAACTTACCTGGACAGGGAGAACATTCAGTACTTC; CDR3 protein: CASSSTYLDRENIQYF
V gene: TRBV10-2; D gene: TRBD1; J gene: TRBJ1-4; clone size: many; CDR3 DNA: TGCGCCACCCGGGACAGATCTAATGAAAAACTGTTTTTT; CDR3 protein: CATRDRSNEKLFF
V gene: TRBV6-1; D gene: -; J gene: TRBJ1-5; clone size: many; CDR3 DNA: TGTGCCAGCAGGGACGGAGCGCAGCCCCAGCATTTT; CDR3 protein: CASRDGAQPQHF
V gene: TRBV12-3/TRBV12-4; D gene: -; J gene: TRBJ2-4; clone size: -; CDR3 DNA: TGTGCCAGCAGTTCCATGGGTATAGCCAAAAACATTCAGTACTTC; CDR3 protein: CASSSMGIAKNIQYF
V gene: TRBV20-1; D gene: TRBD1; J gene: TRBJ1-5; clone size: few; CDR3 DNA: TGCAGTGCTAGGGACTCCACGGTGGGACAGCCCAATCAGCCCCAGCATTTT; CDR3 protein: CSARDSTVGQPNQPQHF
V gene: TRBV2; D gene: TRBD1; J gene: TRBJ1-2; clone size: -; CDR3 DNA: TGTGCCAGCAGTGAAACGCAGGGGGAGAACTATGGCTACACCTTC; CDR3 protein: CASSETQGENYGYTF
V gene: TRBV7-9; D gene: -; J gene: TRBJ1-1; clone size: few; CDR3 DNA: TGTGCCAGCGGCCGGGAGACTGAAGCTTTCTTT; CDR3 protein: CASGRETEAFF
V gene: TRBV5-6; D gene: -; J gene: TRBJ2-7; clone size: -; CDR3 DNA: TGTGCCAGCATGCCGGGACTGGGGAATCGGGAGCAGTACTTC; CDR3 protein: CASMPGLGNREQYF
V gene: TRBV5-4; D gene: TRBD1; J gene: TRBJ1-2; clone size: -; CDR3 DNA: TGTGCCAGCAGACTTCAGGGGGAAGGCTACACCTTC; CDR3 protein: CASRLQGEGYTF
V gene: TRBV5-1; D gene: TRBD1; J gene: TRBJ2-5; clone size: few; CDR3 DNA: TGCGCCAGCGAACCGGGACAGGGGGCTGGGACCCAGTACTTC; CDR3 protein: CASEPGQGAGTQYF
V gene: TRBV29-1; D gene: -; J gene: TRBJ2-3; clone size: -; CDR3 DNA: TGCAGCGTCCTAGACAGTCCGAGCACAGATACGCAGTATTTT; CDR3 protein: CSVLDSPSTDTQYF
V gene: TRBV29-1; D gene: -; J gene: TRBJ2-1; clone size: many; CDR3 DNA: TGCAGCGTTGGACAGAACAATGAGCAGTTCTTC; CDR3 protein: CSVGQNNEQFF
V gene: TRBV10-3; D gene: -; J gene: TRBJ2-7; clone size: many; CDR3 DNA: TGTGCCATCAGTGAAAACAGGGCGGCCTACGAGCAGTACTTC; CDR3 protein: CAISENRAAYEQYF
V gene: TRBV19; D gene: TRBD1; J gene: TRBJ1-1; clone size: many; CDR3 DNA: TGTGCCAGTACCACCCGACAGGGGGGACGGACTGAAGCTTTCTTT; CDR3 protein: CASTTRQGGRTEAFF
V gene: TRBV11-1; D gene: TRBD1; J gene: TRBJ1-2; clone size: many; CDR3 DNA: TGTGCCAGCAGCTTACCCCCGGGACAGAATAACTATGGCTACACCTTC; CDR3 protein: CASSLPPGQNNYGYTF
V gene: TRBV27; D gene: -; J gene: TRBJ1-2; clone size: -; CDR3 DNA: TGTGCCAGCACCGGGCGGGATTCGCATGGCTACACCTTC; CDR3 protein: CASTGRDSHGYTF
V gene: TRBV7-9; D gene: -; J gene: TRBJ2-3; clone size: many; CDR3 DNA: TGTGCCAGCAGCAGGGCGGGGTCTAGCACAGATACGCAGTATTTT; CDR3 protein: CASSRAGSSTDTQYF
V gene: TRBV15; D gene: -; J gene: TRBJ2-1; clone size: many; CDR3 DNA: TGTGCCACCAGCAGAGATAGACTAGTAACGGATGAGCAGTTCTTC; CDR3 protein: CATSRDRLVTDEQFF
V gene: TRBV6-6; D gene: TRBD2; J gene: TRBJ2-3; clone size: many; CDR3 DNA: TGTGCCAGCAGTTACCCCTCGTGGCTAGCGGGAGACCCAGATACGCAGTATTTT; CDR3 protein: CASSYPSWLAGDPDTQYF
V gene: TRBV6-6; D gene: TRBD2; J gene: TRBJ2-1; clone size: -; CDR3 DNA: TGTGCCAGCAGTGACCCGGGACTAGCGTTAGACAATGAGCAGTTCTTC; CDR3 protein: CASSDPGLALDNEQFF
V gene: TRBV5-1; D gene: -; J gene: TRBJ2-7; clone size: many; CDR3 DNA: TGCGCCAGCAGCTTGGAAGGGCTCACATATACCAGCTCCTACGAGCAGTACTTC; CDR3 protein: CASSLEGLTYTSSYEQYF
V gene: TRBV19; D gene: TRBD1; J gene: TRBJ2-2; clone size: many; CDR3 DNA: TGTGCCAGTAGTATAGGGACAGGGGGTCTCGGGGAGCTGTTTTTT; CDR3 protein: CASSIGTGGLGELFF
V gene: TRBV2; D gene: -; J gene: TRBJ2-3; clone size: -; CDR3 DNA: TGTGCCAGCAGTGTGGGGACGGGCCGGACAAATACGCAGTATTTT; CDR3 protein: CASSVGTGRTNTQYF
V gene: TRBV7-6; D gene: -; J gene: TRBJ2-5; clone size: many; CDR3 DNA: TGTGCCAGCAGCATCAAGGTTCCAGGAGAGACCCAGTACTTC; CDR3 protein: CASSIKVPGETQYF
V gene: TRBV12-3/TRBV12-4; D gene: -; J gene: TRBJ2-1; clone size: many; CDR3 DNA: TGTGCCAGCAGTCCCCATAGTGGGCTAAATGAGCAGTTCTTC; CDR3 protein: CASSPHSGLNEQFF
V gene: TRBV28; D gene: -; J gene: TRBJ1-1; clone size: many; CDR3 DNA: TGTGCCAGCAGTTTACCTCGAGGTGTAACAGTCAGTGAAGCTTTCTTT; CDR3 protein: CASSLPRGVTVSEAFF
V gene: TRBV7-3; D gene: TRBD1; J gene: TRBJ2-1; clone size: many; CDR3 DNA: TGTGCCAGCAGCTTTGGACAGGACTACAATGAGCAGTTCTTC; CDR3 protein: CASSFGQDYNEQFF
V gene: TRBV4-2; D gene: -; J gene: TRBJ2-2; clone size: -; CDR3 DNA: TGTGCCAGCAGCCAAACTCGGGCGGACAACACCGGGGAGCTGTTTTTT; CDR3 protein: CASSQTRADNTGELFF
V gene: TRBV6-6; D gene: -; J gene: TRBJ2-3; clone size: -; CDR3 DNA: TGTGCCAGCAGTTACGGGACCATTAGCACAGATACGCAGTATTTT; CDR3 protein: CASSYGTISTDTQYF
V gene: TRBV5-4; D gene: TRBD2; J gene: TRBJ2-1; clone size: many; CDR3 DNA: TGTGCCAGCAGCTTACCTAGCGGGAGTTCTGAGCAGTTCTTC; CDR3 protein: CASSLPSGSSEQFF
V gene: TRBV7-9; D gene: -; J gene: TRBJ1-1; clone size: many; CDR3 DNA: TGTGCCAGCAGCGCCTGGGGGAACACTGAAGCTTTCTTT; CDR3 protein: CASSAWGNTEAFF
V gene: TRBV7-2; D gene: -; J gene: TRBJ2-3; clone size: many; CDR3 DNA: TGTGCCAGCAGCTTAGTTGGGGGGCCGAGCACAGATACGCAGTATTTT; CDR3 protein: CASSLVGGPSTDTQYF
V gene: TRBV10-3; D gene: -; J gene: TRBJ2-3; clone size: many; CDR3 DNA: TGTGCCATCAGTTCGACAGATACGCAGTATTTT; CDR3 protein: CAISSTDTQYF
V gene: TRBV4-1; D gene: -; J gene: TRBJ1-2; clone size: -; CDR3 DNA: TGCGCCAGCAGCCAAGGGGTTAGCTATGGCTACACCTTC; CDR3 protein: CASSQGVSYGYTF
V gene: TRBV12-3/TRBV12-4; D gene: -; J gene: TRBJ1-5; clone size: many; CDR3 DNA: TGTGCCAGCAGTTTCGGAACAGTCGGACCCCAGCATTTT; CDR3 protein: CASSFGTVGPQHF
V gene: TRBV6-1; D gene: -; J gene: TRBJ1-2; clone size: many; CDR3 DNA: TGTGCCAGCAGTGAAGTCGTCGGCAGACTCTATGGCTACACCTTC; CDR3 protein: CASSEVVGRLYGYTF
V gene: TRBV11-2; D gene: TRBD1; J gene: TRBJ2-1; clone size: many; CDR3 DNA: TGTGCCAGCAGCCTCGGACAGGGGCCCAATGAGCAGTTCTTC; CDR3 protein: CASSLGQGPNEQFF
V gene: TRBV27; D gene: -; J gene: TRBJ2-4; clone size: -; CDR3 DNA: TGTGCCAGCAGCAAGGACAAGTCCAAAAACATTCAGTACTTC; CDR3 protein: CASSKDKSKNIQYF
V gene: TRBV7-9; D gene: TRBD1; J gene: TRBJ2-6; clone size: many; CDR3 DNA: TGTGCCAGCAGCAGAGGGACAGGCGACTCTGGGGCCAACGTCCTGACTTTC; CDR3 protein: CASSRGTGDSGANVLTF
V gene: TRBV12-3/TRBV12-4; D gene: -; J gene: TRBJ2-7; clone size: many; CDR3 DNA: TGTGCCAGCCTTAGAACAGGACGCTCCTACGAGCAGTACTTC; CDR3 protein: CASLRTGRSYEQYF
V gene: TRBV15; D gene: -; J gene: TRBJ1-1; clone size: few; CDR3 DNA: TGTGCCACCAGCAGAGGTCGGTTACAACCCCCTCTCTTT; CDR3 protein: CATSRGRLQPPLF
V gene: TRBV6-7; D gene: TRBD2; J gene: TRBJ2-1; clone size: -; CDR3 DNA: TGTGCCAGCAGTAATCGGGAGGCCCCGGGTAACGGTTACAATGAGCAGTTCTTC; CDR3 protein: CASSNREAPGNGYNEQFF
V gene: TRBV7-2; D gene: TRBD1; J gene: TRBJ1-1; clone size: many; CDR3 DNA: TGTGCCAGCAGCTTACTTGGGACAGACACTGAAGCTTTCTTT; CDR3 protein: CASSLLGTDTEAFF
V gene: TRBV28; D gene: TRBD1; J gene: TRBJ1-6; clone size: many; CDR3 DNA: TGTGCCAGCAGCGGTGGGACAGGGGGCGGATCACCCCTCCACTTT; CDR3 protein: CASSGGTGGGSPLHF
V gene: TRBV28; D gene: TRBD2; J gene: TRBJ2-2; clone size: few; CDR3 DNA: TGTGCCAGCAGACCCCTAGCGGGCCTTGGGGGCGGGGAGCTGTTTTTT; CDR3 protein: CASRPLAGLGGGELFF
V gene: TRBV5-1; D gene: TRBD1; J gene: TRBJ1-4; clone size: many; CDR3 DNA: TGCGCCAGCACCGGGGGACAGGCAGCAAATGAAAAACTGTTTTTT; CDR3 protein: CASTGGQAANEKLFF